These 21 T cell receptor beta chains share one sample of origin, sequenced in a study of T-cell memory formation after mild COVID-19. TCRdb passed the 5' RACE reads through MiXCR, listing each CDR3 protein once. The sample shows 280,000 or so distinct CDR3 sequences, roughly 8% of them seen only once. The source material was PBMCs or a T cell subset sorted from them (not recorded which). The receptors come from a man between 18 and 29 years old who had mild COVID-19 (a few samples of this study predate the infection). Cell type and time point are not known.

The chain carries TRBV5-1 and TRBJ2-3; D is undetermined. The CDR3 sequence is 15 residues long. CDR1 is SGHRS, CDR2 YFSETQ, per germline. V was clipped by 0 bases and J by 0 bases, with 8 bases between them. CDR3 sequence: CASSLVGASTDTQYF. The DNA of the CDR3 is TGCGCCAGCAGCTTGGTTGGTGCTAGCACAGATACGCAGTATTTT.

This clonotype turned up a few times. The chain joins TRBV5-1 to TRBJ2-1; D may be TRBD1 or TRBD2 (6 bases each). This CDR3 has 16 amino acids. Germline values: CDR1 SGHRS, CDR2 YFSETQ. V lost 0 bases, J lost 8 bases, and 18 bases lay in between. CDR3: CASSLAPQGGEDEQFF. The CDR3 nucleotides read TGCGCCAGCAGCTTGGCCCCACAGGGTGGGGAGGATGAGCAGTTCTTC.

The genes are TRBV5-1 and TRBJ2-5; no clear D. The V and J ends lost 1 base and 5 bases respectively, with 12 bases between them. The CDR3 runs to 14 residues. Germline loops: CDR1 SGHRS, CDR2 YFSETQ. The CDR3 sequence is CASSLWQARETQYF. CDR3 in DNA: TGCGCCAGCAGCTTGTGGCAGGCTCGGGAGACCCAGTACTTC.

A few counts support this clonotype. The chain links TRBV7-9 to TRBJ1-2, with D possibly TRBD1 on 6 matching bases. Trimming pared 3 bases from V and 6 bases from J, leaving 11 bases between. The CDR3 length is 13 residues. Germline assignment: CDR1 SEHNR and CDR2 FQNEAQ (reference sequence). Here the CDR3 reads CASSLAGAHGYTF. In nucleotides, the CDR3 is TGTGCCAGCAGCTTGGCGGGGGCACATGGCTACACCTTC.

This clonotype was counted ten times or more. V is TRBV6-1 and J is TRBJ2-3; D ambiguous. The CDR3 extends over 15 amino acids. V was clipped by 3 bases and J by 7 bases, with 17 bases between them. Looked up from germline, CDR1 is MNHNS and CDR2 is SASEGT. CDR3 nucleotide sequence: TGTGCCAGCAGTGATACCGGCAGCTTGAGGAATACGCAGTATTTT. This translates into CASSDTGSLRNTQYF.

Many counts were recorded for this clonotype. The genes are TRBV5-1 and TRBJ1-1; D ambiguous. Germline V gives CDR1 SGHRS, CDR2 YFSETQ. This CDR3 spans 13 amino acids. The germline V and J ends were trimmed by 2 bases and 1 base, with 6 bases remaining between them. The CDR3 DNA reads TGCGCCAGCAGCTTTAGCTCGAACACTGAAGCTTTCTTT. Encoded protein: CASSFSSNTEAFF.

This clonotype was recorded a few times. V gene TRBV29-1 combines with J gene TRBJ2-7, with TRBD1 as a possible D gene (6 bases). Per germline, CDR1 SQVTM and CDR2 ANQGSEA. CDR3 length: 13 amino acids. V lost 4 bases and J 5 bases, leaving 15 bases between the germline ends. The CDR3 is CSVAEYRVDEQYF. The CDR3 DNA reads TGCAGCGTTGCGGAGTACAGGGTTGACGAGCAGTACTTC.

This rearrangement joins TRBV24-1 to TRBJ2-7; the D call may be TRBD1 or TRBD2 (7 bases each). The CDR3 totals 15 residues. Germline V lookup: CDR1 KGHDR, CDR2 SFDVKD. Trimming took 2 bases from V and 5 from J, leaving 15 bases between them. CDR3 nucleotides: TGTGCCACCAGTGATTCCAGACAGGGAGGGGACGAGCAGTACTTC. It specifies CATSDSRQGGDEQYF.

This clonotype has only a few counts. The chain couples TRBV3-2 to TRBJ2-1; whether TRBD1, the table's D call, matches the DNA was not checked. TRBV3-2 is a listed pseudogene. The CDR3 has 14 amino acids. DNA of the CDR3: TGTGCCAGCAGCCCCCCCGACAGACCCAATGAGCAGTTCTTC. Its protein product is CASSPPDRPNEQFF.

This clonotype was observed a handful of times. For the CDR3, the DNA is TGTGCCAGCACACAGGGTCGGGGCTACACCTTC. Amino acids: CASTQGRGYTF. The genes are TRBV12-3 or TRBV12-4 and TRBJ1-2; possibly TRBD1 for D (6 bases). The CDR3 runs to 11 residues. Trimming pared 7 bases from V and 8 bases from J, leaving 11 bases between.

V usage is TRBV20-1 and J usage is TRBJ1-2, with D perhaps TRBD1 (5 bases). The CDR3 runs 15 residues. Germline V gives CDR1 DFQATT, CDR2 SNEGSKA (reference sequence). Trimming cost V 2 bases and J 4 bases, with 17 bases left between them. This CDR3 is CSARSGTDISYGYTF. CDR3 coding DNA: TGCAGTGCTAGATCCGGGACCGACATATCCTATGGCTACACCTTC.

V is TRBV20-1 and J is TRBJ2-3; unclear D gene. The germline gives CDR1 DFQATT, CDR2 SNEGSKA (reference sequence). Trimming shortened V by 5 bases and J by 6 bases, and 21 bases separated the two germline ends. This CDR3 has 15 amino acids. The CDR3 nucleotides read TGCAGTGCTTCAACGTCGGGTACCGCGATTGATACGCAGTATTTT. Amino acid sequence: CSASTSGTAIDTQYF.

J is TRBJ2-3 and V is TRBV10-3, with a possible D match to TRBD2 (6 bases). This CDR3 contains 15 residues. Trimming pared 6 bases from V and 3 bases from J, leaving 16 bases between. Per germline, CDR1 ENHRY and CDR2 SYGVKD. The CDR3 nucleotides are TGTGCCATCAGCGCAATCGGGACTCAGACAGATACGCAGTATTTT. Amino acid sequence: CAISAIGTQTDTQYF.

The chain carries TRBV20-1 and TRBJ1-1, with D possibly matching TRBD1 (5 bases). This CDR3 contains 9 residues. Per germline, CDR1 DFQATT and CDR2 SNEGSKA (reference sequence). CDR3 in amino acids: CRPWGGAFF. In nucleotides, the CDR3 is TGCAGGCCCTGGGGGGGAGCTTTCTTT.

This clonotype has more than one count but fewer than ten. The chain carries TRBV5-1 and TRBJ1-1; 9 nucleotides agree with TRBD1. In germline, CDR1 is SGHRS, CDR2 YFSETQ. CDR3 length equals 13 residues. Trimming at V came to 6 bases and at J to 4 bases, leaving 4 bases not matched to a gene. This CDR3 is CASTGQGSTEAFF. CDR3 in DNA: TGCGCCAGCACAGGACAGGGGAGCACTGAAGCTTTCTTT. Using reference TRBV5-1 and TRBJ1-1 for the parts outside the CDR3, the full variable domain is KAGVTQTPRYLIKTRGQQVTLSCSPISGHRSVSWYQQTPGQGLQFLFEYFSETQRNKGNFPGRFSGRQFSNSRSEMNVSTLELGDSALYLCASTGQGSTEAFFGQGTRLTVV.

Written as DNA, the CDR3 is TGTGCCAGCAGCTCGCCGGACAGGTCCCGTGGCTACACCTTC. Its protein is CASSSPDRSRGYTF. V is TRBV7-8 and J is TRBJ1-2; 7 bases fit TRBD1. The CDR3 is made up of 14 amino acids. Germline V gene sequence: CDR1 SGHVS, CDR2 FQNEAQ. V lost 4 bases, J lost 7 bases, and 9 bases stayed unmatched.

This clonotype was detected once. V and J are TRBV20-1 and TRBJ1-3; D remains unclear. This CDR3 spans 11 amino acids. Between the trimmed V and J ends, which lost 5 bases and 0 bases, there was a span of 2 bases. Germline V gene sequence: CDR1 DFQATT, CDR2 SNEGSKA (reference sequence). CDR3 DNA: TGCAGTGCTCGCTCTGGAAACACCATATATTTT. This codes for CSARSGNTIYF.

The chain employs TRBV5-6 and TRBJ2-1, with TRBD2 identical over 9 bases. The CDR3 totals 17 residues. J was trimmed by 1 base and V by 3 bases; bases with no gene match: 8. Looked up from germline, CDR1 is SGHDT and CDR2 is YYEEEE. In nucleotides, the CDR3 is TGTGCCAGCAGCTGGGACCCGACTAGCGGATCCTACAATGAGCAGTTCTTC. This codes for CASSWDPTSGSYNEQFF.

This clonotype was seen a handful of times. The chain has TRBV7-9 and TRBJ1-2, with D uncertain. The CDR3 has 13 amino acids. Germline values: CDR1 SEHNR, CDR2 FQNEAQ (reference sequence). The V and J ends lost 7 bases and 0 bases respectively, with 9 bases between them. In nucleotides, the CDR3 is TGTGCCAGCACTTCTGAGGCTAACTATGGCTACACCTTC. It codes for CASTSEANYGYTF. The full variable domain, rest sourced from reference TRBV7-9 and TRBJ1-2, is DTGVSQNPRHKITKRGQNVTFRCDPISEHNRLYWYRQTLGQGPEFLTYFQNEAQLEKSRLLSDRFSAERPKGSFSTLEIQRTEQGDSAMYLCASTSEANYGYTFGSGTRLTVV.

This clonotype is medium-sized within its sample. The V gene is TRBV27, the J gene TRBJ2-2; 11 bases are shared with TRBD2. The CDR3 is 17 residues long. CDR1 and CDR2 from the germline V gene are MNHEY and SMNVEV (reference sequence). Trimming removed 2 bases from V and 7 bases from J; junction bases left unmatched: 9. As DNA, the CDR3 is TGTGCCAGCAGTTTACTTATAGCGGGGGGGCAAGGCGGGGAGCTGTTTTTT. This codes for CASSLLIAGGQGGELFF.

This clonotype has a handful of counts. The V and J genes are TRBV5-1 and TRBJ1-2; no clear D gene. The CDR3 has 14 residues. The V gene lost 4 bases and the J gene lost 4 bases, with 14 bases spanning the gap. CDR1 is SGHRS and CDR2 is YFSETQ in the germline V gene. The CDR3 sequence: CASSPGGSAYGYTF. The CDR3 DNA reads TGCGCCAGCAGCCCCGGAGGGTCCGCCTATGGCTACACCTTC. The whole variable domain, filled in from reference TRBV5-1 and TRBJ1-2, reads KAGVTQTPRYLIKTRGQQVTLSCSPISGHRSVSWYQQTPGQGLQFLFEYFSETQRNKGNFPGRFSGRQFSNSRSEMNVSTLELGDSALYLCASSPGGSAYGYTFGSGTRLTVV.